This T cell receptor beta chain was obtained from a study of blood T cell repertoires in COVID-19. Study information: Donors in the United States, Italy and Spain gave samples during acute or convalescent COVID-19. PBMCs, B-cell-depleted T cells, or T cells provided the cDNA or gDNA that made up the material.

The CDR3 sequence is 13 residues long. The V end was cut by 7 bases, the J end by 3 bases, with 13 bases between. The germline CDR1 and CDR2 sequences are LNHDA and SQIVND (reference sequence). The authors' processing: Reference gene primer amplification yielded estimated nucleated cell counts. Clones were sequenced by immunoSEQ multiplex PCR, and TCRdb holds only the in-frame ones, with some missing. Clone size and the V and J calls come from that table; the DNA yielded D and trimming. The sample has 200,000 to 250,000 clones; roughly 86% are singletons. Material: peripheral blood. The sequence derives from a woman in her twenties or thirties who had recovered from COVID-19. The chain has TRBV19 and TRBJ2-7, with a tentative D call TRBD2 (5 bases). The CDR3 nucleotides read TGTGCCAGTACCGGAGGTCAATTCTACGAGCAGTACTTC. Protein sequence: CASTGGQFYEQYF. The full variable domain, in which reference TRBV19 and TRBJ2-7 provide the parts outside the CDR3, is DGGITQSPKYLFRKEGQNVTLSCEQNLNHDAMYWYRQDPGQGLRLIYYSQIVNDFQKGDIAEGYSVSREKKESFPLTVTSAQKNPTAFYLCASTGGQFYEQYFGPGTRLTVT.